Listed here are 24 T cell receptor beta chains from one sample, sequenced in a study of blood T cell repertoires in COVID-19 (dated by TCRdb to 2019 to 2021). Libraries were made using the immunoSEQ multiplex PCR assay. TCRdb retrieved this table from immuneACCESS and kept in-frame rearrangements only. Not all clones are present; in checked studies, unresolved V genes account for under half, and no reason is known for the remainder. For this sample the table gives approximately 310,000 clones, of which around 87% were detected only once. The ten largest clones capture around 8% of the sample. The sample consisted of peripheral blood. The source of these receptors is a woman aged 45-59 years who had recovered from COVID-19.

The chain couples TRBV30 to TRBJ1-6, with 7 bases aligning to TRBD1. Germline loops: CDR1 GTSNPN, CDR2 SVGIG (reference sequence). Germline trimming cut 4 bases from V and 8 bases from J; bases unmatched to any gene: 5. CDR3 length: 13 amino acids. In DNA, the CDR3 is TGTGCCTGGACAGGGACAGTTGATTCACCCCTCCACTTT. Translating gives CAWTGTVDSPLHF.

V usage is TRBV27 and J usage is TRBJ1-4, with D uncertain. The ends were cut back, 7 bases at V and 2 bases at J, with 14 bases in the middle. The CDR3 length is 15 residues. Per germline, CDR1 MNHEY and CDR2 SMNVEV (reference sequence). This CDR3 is CASKVAANTNEKLFF. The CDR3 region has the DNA TGTGCCAGCAAGGTGGCAGCGAATACTAATGAAAAACTGTTTTTT.

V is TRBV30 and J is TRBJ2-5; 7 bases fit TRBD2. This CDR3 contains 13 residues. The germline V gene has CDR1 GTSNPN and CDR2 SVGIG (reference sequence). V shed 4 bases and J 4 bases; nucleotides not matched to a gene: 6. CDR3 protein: CAWTAGLRETQYF. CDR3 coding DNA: TGTGCCTGGACAGCGGGGCTTAGAGAGACCCAGTACTTC.

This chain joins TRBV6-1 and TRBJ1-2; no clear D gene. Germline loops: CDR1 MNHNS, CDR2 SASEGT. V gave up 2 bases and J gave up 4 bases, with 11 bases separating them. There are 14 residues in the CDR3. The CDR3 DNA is TGTGCCAGCAGTGAACTGAGGCAGATCTATGGCTACACCTTC. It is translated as CASSELRQIYGYTF.

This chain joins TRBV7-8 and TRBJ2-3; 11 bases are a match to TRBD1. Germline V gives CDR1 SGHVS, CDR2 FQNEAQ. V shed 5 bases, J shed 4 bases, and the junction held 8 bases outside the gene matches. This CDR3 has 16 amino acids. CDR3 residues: CASSRRDRGSPDTQYF. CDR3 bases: TGTGCCAGCAGCCGCCGGGACAGGGGGTCCCCAGATACGCAGTATTTT. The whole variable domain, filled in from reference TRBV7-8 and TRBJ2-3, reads GAGVSQSPRYKVAKRGQDVALRCDPISGHVSLFWYQQALGQGPEFLTYFQNEAQLDKSGLPSDRFFAERPEGSVSTLKIQRTQQEDSAVYLCASSRRDRGSPDTQYFGPGTRLTVL.

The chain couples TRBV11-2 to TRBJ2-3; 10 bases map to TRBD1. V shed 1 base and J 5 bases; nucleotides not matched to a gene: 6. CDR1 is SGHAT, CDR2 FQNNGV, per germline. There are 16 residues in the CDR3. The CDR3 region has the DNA TGTGCCAGCAGCTTAGCTGGACAGGGGGATAGAGATACGCAGTATTTT. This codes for CASSLAGQGDRDTQYF.

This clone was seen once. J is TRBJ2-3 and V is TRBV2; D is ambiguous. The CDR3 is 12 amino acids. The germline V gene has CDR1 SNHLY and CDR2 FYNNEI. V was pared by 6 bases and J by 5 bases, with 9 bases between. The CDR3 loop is CASREIIDTQYF. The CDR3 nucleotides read TGTGCCAGCAGGGAGATAATAGATACGCAGTATTTT.

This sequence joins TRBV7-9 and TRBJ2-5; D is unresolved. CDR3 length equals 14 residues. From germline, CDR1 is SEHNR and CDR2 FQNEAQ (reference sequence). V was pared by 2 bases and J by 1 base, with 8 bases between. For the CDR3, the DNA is TGTGCCAGCAGCTTAAGTTTAGTCCAAGAGACCCAGTACTTC. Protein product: CASSLSLVQETQYF.

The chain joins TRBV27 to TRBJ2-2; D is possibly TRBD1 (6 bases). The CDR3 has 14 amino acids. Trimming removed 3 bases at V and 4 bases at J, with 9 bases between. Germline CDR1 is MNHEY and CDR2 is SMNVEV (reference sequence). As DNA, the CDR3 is TGTGCCAGCAGTTTTACAGGGCTCACCGGGGAGCTGTTTTTT. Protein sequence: CASSFTGLTGELFF.

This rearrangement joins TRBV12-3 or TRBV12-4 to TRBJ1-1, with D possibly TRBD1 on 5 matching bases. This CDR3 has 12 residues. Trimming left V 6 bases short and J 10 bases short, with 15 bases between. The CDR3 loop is CASRQAQGRAFF. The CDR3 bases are TGTGCCAGCAGACAAGCCCAGGGCCGAGCTTTCTTT.

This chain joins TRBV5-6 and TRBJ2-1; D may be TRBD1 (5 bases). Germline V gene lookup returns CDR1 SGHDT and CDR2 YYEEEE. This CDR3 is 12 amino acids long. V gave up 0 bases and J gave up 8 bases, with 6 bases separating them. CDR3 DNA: TGTGCCAGCAGCTTGGGCAGGGATGAGCAGTTCTTC. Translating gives CASSLGRDEQFF. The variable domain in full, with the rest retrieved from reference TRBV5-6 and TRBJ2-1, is DAGVTQSPTHLIKTRGQQVTLRCSPKSGHDTVSWYQQALGQGPQFIFQYYEEEERQRGNFPDRFSGHQFPNYSSELNVNALLLGDSALYLCASSLGRDEQFFGPGTRLTVL.

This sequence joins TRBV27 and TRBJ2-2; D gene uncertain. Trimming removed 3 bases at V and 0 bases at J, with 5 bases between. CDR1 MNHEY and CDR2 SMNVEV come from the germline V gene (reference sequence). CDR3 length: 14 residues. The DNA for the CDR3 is TGTGCCAGCAGTTTTTATACGAACACCGGGGAGCTGTTTTTT. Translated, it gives CASSFYTNTGELFF.

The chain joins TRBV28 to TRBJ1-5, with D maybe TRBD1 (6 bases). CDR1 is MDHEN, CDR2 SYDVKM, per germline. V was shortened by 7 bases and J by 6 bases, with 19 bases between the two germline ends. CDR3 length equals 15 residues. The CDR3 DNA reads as TGTGCCAGCATTTCCGGGACAAGAGGTTTTCAGCCCCAGCATTTT. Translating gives CASISGTRGFQPQHF.

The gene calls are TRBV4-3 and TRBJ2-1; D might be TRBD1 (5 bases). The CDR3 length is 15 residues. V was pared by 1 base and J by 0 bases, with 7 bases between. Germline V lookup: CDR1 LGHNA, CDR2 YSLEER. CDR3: CASSQGQSSYNEQFF. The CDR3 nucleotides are TGCGCCAGCAGCCAAGGACAGAGCTCCTACAATGAGCAGTTCTTC.

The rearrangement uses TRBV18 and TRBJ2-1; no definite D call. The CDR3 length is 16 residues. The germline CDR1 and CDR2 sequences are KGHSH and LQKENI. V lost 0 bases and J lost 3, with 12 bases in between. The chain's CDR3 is CASSPPFGSGYNEQFF. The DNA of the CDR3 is TGTGCCAGCTCACCACCATTTGGTAGTGGCTACAATGAGCAGTTCTTC.

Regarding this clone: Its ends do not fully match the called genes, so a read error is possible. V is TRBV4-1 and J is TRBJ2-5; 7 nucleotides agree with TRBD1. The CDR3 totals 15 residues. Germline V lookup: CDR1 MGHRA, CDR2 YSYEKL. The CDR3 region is CASSQPGQTQEIQYF. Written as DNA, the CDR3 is TGCGCCAGCAGCCAGCCGGGACAGACCCAAGAGATCCAGTACTTC.

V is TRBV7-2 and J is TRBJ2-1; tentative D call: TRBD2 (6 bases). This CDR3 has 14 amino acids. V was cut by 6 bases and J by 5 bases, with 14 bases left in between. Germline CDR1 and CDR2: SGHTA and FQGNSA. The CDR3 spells CASRAGPNNNEQFF. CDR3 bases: TGTGCCAGCAGGGCGGGACCGAATAACAATGAGCAGTTCTTC. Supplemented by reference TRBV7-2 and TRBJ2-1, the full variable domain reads GAGVSQSPSNKVTEKGKDVELRCDPISGHTALYWYRQSLGQGLEFLIYFQGNSAPDKSGLPSDRFSAERTGGSVSTLTIQRTQQEDSAVYLCASRAGPNNNEQFFGPGTRLTVL.

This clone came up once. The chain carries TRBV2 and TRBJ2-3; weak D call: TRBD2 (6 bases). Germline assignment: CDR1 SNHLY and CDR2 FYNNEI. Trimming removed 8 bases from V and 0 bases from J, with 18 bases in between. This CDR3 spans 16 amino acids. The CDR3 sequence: CASARLGPLSTDTQYF. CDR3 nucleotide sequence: TGTGCCAGCGCCCGACTAGGACCCCTAAGCACAGATACGCAGTATTTT.

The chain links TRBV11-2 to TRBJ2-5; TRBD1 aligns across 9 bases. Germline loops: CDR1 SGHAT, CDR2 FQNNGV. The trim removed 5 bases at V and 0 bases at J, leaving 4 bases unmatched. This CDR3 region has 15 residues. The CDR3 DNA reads TGTGCCAGCAGCCACGGACAGGGGAACCAAGAGACCCAGTACTTC. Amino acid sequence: CASSHGQGNQETQYF.

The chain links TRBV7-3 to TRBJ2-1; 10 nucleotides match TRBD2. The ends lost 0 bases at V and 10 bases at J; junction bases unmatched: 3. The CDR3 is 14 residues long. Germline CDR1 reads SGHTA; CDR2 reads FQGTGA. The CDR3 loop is CASSLTRTSGEQFF. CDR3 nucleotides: TGTGCCAGCAGCTTAACTCGGACTAGCGGCGAGCAGTTCTTC.

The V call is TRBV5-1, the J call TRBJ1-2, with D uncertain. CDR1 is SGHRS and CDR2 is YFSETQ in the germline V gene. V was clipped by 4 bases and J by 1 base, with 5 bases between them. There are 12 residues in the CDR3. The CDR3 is CASSENNYGYTF. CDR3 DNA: TGCGCCAGCAGCGAGAATAACTATGGCTACACCTTC.

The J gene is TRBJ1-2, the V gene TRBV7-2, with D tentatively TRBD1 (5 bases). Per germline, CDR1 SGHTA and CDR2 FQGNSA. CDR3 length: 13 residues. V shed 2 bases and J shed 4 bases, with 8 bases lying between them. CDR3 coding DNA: TGTGCCAGCAGCTTATACAGGAGCTATGGCTACACCTTC. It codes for CASSLYRSYGYTF.

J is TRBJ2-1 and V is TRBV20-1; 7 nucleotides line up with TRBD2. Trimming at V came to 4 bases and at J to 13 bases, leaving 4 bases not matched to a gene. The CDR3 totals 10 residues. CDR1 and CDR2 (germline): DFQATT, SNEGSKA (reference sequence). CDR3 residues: CSAIPGLQFF. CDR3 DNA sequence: TGCAGTGCTATTCCGGGACTACAGTTCTTC.

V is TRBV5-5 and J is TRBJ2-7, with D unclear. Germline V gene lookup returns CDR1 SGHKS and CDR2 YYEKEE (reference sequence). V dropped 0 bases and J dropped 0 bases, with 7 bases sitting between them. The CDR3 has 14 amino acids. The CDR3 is CASSLAVSSYEQYF. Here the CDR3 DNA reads TGTGCCAGCAGCTTGGCTGTGAGCTCCTACGAGCAGTACTTC.